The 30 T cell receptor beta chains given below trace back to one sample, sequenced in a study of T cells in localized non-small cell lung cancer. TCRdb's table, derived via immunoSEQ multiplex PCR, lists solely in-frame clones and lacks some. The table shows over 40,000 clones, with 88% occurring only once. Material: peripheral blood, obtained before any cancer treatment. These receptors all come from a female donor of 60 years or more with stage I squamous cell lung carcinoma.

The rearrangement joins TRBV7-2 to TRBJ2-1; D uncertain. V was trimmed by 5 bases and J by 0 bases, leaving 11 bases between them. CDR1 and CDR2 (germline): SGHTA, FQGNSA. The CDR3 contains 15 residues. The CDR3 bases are TGTGCCAGCAGCCTCCCCCCGAGCTCCTACAATGAGCAGTTCTTC. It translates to CASSLPPSSYNEQFF.

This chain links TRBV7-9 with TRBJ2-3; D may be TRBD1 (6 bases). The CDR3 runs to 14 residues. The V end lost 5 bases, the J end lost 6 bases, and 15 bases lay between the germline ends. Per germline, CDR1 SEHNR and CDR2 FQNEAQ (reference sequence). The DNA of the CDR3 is TGTGCCAGCAGCCTCACTACAGGGCCTGATACGCAGTATTTT. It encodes CASSLTTGPDTQYF. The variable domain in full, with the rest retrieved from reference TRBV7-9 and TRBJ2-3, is DTGVSQNPRHKITKRGQNVTFRCDPISEHNRLYWYRQTLGQGPEFLTYFQNEAQLEKSRLLSDRFSAERPKGSFSTLEIQRTEQGDSAMYLCASSLTTGPDTQYFGPGTRLTVL.

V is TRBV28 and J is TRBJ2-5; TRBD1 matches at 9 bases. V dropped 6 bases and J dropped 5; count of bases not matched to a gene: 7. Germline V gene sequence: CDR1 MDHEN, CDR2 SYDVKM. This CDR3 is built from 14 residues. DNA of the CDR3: TGTGCCAGCAGCAAGTCGACAGGGGGGGAGACCCAGTACTTC. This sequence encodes CASSKSTGGETQYF.

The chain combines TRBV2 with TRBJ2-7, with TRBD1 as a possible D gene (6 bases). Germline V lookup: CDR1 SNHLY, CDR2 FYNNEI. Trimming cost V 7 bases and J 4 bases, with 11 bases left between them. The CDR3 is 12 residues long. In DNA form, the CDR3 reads TGTGCCAGCACCGGGGACATATACGAGCAGTACTTC. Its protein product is CASTGDIYEQYF.

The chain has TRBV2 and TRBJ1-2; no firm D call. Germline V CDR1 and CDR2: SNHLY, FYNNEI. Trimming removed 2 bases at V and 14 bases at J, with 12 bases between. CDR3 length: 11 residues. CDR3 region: CASSEHLVWTF. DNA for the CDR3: TGTGCCAGCAGTGAACACCTTGTTTGGACCTTC.

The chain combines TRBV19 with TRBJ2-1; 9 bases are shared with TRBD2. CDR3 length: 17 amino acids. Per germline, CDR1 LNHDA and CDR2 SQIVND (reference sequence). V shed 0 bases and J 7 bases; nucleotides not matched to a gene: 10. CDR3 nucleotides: TGTGCCAGTAGTATAGATGAAAGGCTAGCGGGGTTAAATGAGCAGTTCTTC. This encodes CASSIDERLAGLNEQFF.

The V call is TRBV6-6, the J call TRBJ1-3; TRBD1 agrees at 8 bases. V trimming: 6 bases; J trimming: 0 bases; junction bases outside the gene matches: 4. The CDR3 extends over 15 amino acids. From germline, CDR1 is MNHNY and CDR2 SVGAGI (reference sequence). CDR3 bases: TGTGCCAGCAGCACGGGACAGGCCTCTGGAAACACCATATATTTT. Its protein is CASSTGQASGNTIYF.

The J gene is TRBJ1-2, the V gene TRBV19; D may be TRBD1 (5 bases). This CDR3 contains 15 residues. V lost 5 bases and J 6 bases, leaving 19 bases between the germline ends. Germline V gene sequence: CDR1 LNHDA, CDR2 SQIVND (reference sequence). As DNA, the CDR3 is TGTGCCAGTAGTTCCACATCCCAGGGTCCGGATGGCTACACCTTC. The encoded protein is CASSSTSQGPDGYTF. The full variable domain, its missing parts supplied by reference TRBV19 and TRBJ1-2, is DGGITQSPKYLFRKEGQNVTLSCEQNLNHDAMYWYRQDPGQGLRLIYYSQIVNDFQKGDIAEGYSVSREKKESFPLTVTSAQKNPTAFYLCASSSTSQGPDGYTFGSGTRLTVV.

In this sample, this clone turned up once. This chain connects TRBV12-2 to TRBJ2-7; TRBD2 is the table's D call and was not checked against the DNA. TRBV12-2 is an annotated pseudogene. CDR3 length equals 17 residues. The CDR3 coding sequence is TGTGCAAGTCGCTTAGCCAGGGGTGAGCGGGGCCTTTCACAGCAGTACTTC. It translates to CASRLARGERGLSQQYF.

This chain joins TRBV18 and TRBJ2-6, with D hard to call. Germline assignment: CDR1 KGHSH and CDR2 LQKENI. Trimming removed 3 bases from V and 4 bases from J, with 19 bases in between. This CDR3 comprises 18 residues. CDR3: CASSPRVSAPTGANVLTF. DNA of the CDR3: TGTGCCAGCTCACCCCGCGTGTCGGCGCCTACCGGGGCCAACGTCCTGACTTTC.

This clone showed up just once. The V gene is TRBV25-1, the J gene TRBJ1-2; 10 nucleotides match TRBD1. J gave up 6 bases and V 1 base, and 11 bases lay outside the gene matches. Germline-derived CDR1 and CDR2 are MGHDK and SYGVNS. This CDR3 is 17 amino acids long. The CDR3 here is CASSESPRWGQGNGYTF. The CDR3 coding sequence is TGTGCCAGCAGTGAATCCCCACGGTGGGGACAGGGGAATGGCTACACCTTC.

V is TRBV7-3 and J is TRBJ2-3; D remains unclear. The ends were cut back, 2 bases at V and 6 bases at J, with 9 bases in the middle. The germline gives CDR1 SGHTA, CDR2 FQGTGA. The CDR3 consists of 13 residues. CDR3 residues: CASSLRLSDTQYF. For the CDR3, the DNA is TGTGCCAGCAGCTTACGACTCTCGGATACGCAGTATTTT.

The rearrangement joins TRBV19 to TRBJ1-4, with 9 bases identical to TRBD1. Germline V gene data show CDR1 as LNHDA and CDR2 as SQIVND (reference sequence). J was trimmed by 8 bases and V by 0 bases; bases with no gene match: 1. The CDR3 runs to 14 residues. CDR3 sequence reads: CASSIETGGEKLFF. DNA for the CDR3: TGTGCCAGTAGTATAGAAACAGGGGGCGAAAAACTGTTTTTT.

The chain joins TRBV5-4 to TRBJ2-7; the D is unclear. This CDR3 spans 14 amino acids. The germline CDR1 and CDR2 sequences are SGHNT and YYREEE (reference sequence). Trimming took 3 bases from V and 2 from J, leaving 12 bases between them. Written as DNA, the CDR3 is TGTGCCAGCAGCTCCTACGGACCCGCCTACGAGCAGTACTTC. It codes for CASSSYGPAYEQYF. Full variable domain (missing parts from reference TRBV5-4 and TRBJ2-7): ETGVTQSPTHLIKTRGQQVTLRCSSQSGHNTVSWYQQALGQGPQFIFQYYREEENGRGNFPPRFSGLQFPNYSSELNVNALELDDSALYLCASSSYGPAYEQYFGPGTRLTVT.

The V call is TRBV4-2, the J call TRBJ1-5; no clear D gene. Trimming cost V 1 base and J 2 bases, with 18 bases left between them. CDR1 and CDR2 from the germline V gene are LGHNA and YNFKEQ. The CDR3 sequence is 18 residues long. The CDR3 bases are TGTGCCAGCAGCCAAGGACTCCGCCAGGCGAAACGCAATCAGCCCCAGCATTTT. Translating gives CASSQGLRQAKRNQPQHF.

For the CDR3, the DNA is TGCGCCAGCAGCCAAGACGTTTCGACAGCATTCTATGGCTACACCTTC. Protein product: CASSQDVSTAFYGYTF. The gene calls are TRBV4-3 and TRBJ1-2; the D gene is possibly TRBD1 (5 bases). The germline CDR1 and CDR2 sequences are LGHNA and YSLEER. The CDR3 extends over 16 amino acids. V lost 0 bases, J lost 4 bases, and 15 bases lay in between.

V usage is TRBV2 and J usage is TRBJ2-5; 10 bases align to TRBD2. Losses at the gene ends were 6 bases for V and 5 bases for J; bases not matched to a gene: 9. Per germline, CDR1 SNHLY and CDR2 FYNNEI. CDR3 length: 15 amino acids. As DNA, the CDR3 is TGTGCCAGCAGAGACGATCTAGCGGGAGATGAGACCCAGTACTTC. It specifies CASRDDLAGDETQYF.

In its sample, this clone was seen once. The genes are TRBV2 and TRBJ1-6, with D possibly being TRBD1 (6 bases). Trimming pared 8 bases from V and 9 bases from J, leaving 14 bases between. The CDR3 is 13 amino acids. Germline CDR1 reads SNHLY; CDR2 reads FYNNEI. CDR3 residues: CASRQVLGSPLHF. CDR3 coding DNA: TGTGCCAGCCGACAGGTCTTGGGTTCACCCCTCCACTTT.

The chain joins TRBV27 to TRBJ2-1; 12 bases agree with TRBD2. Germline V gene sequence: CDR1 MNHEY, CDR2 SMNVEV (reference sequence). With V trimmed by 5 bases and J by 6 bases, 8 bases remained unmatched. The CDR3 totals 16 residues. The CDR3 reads CASSPRLAGAPNEQFF. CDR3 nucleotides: TGTGCCAGCAGTCCCCGACTAGCGGGAGCCCCCAATGAGCAGTTCTTC.

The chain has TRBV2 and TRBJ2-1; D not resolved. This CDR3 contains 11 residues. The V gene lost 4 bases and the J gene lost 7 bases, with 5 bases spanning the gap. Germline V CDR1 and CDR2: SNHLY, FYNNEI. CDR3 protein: CASSVGNEQFF. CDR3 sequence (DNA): TGTGCCAGCAGTGTTGGTAATGAGCAGTTCTTC. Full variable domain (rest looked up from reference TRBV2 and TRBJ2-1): EPEVTQTPSHQVTQMGQEVILRCVPISNHLYFYWYRQILGQKVEFLVSFYNNEISEKSEIFDDQFSVERPDGSNFTLKIRSTKLEDSAMYFCASSVGNEQFFGPGTRLTVL.

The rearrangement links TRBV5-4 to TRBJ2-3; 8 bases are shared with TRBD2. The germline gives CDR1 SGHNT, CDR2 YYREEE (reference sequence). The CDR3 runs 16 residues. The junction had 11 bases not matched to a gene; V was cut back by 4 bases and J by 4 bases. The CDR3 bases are TGTGCCAGCAGCCGCGTTGGGGCGGGAGGTGCAGATACGCAGTATTTT. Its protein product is CASSRVGAGGADTQYF.

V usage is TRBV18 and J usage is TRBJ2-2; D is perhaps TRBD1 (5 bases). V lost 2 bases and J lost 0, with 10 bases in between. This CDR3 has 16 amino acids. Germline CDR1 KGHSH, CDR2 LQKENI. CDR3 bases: TGTGCCAGCTCACCAGCGGCGGACACGAACACCGGGGAGCTGTTTTTT. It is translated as CASSPAADTNTGELFF.

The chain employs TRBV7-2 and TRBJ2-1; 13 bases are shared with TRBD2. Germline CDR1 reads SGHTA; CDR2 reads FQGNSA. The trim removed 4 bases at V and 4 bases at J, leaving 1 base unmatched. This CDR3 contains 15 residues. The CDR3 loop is CASSSGLAGYNEQFF. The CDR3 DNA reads TGTGCCAGCAGCTCGGGACTAGCGGGATACAATGAGCAGTTCTTC.

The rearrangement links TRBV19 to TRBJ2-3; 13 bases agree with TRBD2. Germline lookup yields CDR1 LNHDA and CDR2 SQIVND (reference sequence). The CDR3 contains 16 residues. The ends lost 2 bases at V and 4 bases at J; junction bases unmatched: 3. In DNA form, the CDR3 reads TGTGCCAGTAGTATACTACTAGCGGGAGGGTCAGATACGCAGTATTTT. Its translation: CASSILLAGGSDTQYF. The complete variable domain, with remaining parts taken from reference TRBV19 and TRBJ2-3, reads DGGITQSPKYLFRKEGQNVTLSCEQNLNHDAMYWYRQDPGQGLRLIYYSQIVNDFQKGDIAEGYSVSREKKESFPLTVTSAQKNPTAFYLCASSILLAGGSDTQYFGPGTRLTVL.

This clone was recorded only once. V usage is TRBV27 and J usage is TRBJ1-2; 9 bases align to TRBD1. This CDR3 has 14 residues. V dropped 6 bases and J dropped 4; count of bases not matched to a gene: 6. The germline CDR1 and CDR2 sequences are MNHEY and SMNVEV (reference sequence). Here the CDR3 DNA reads TGTGCCAGCAGCCAACAGGGGGCCGGCTATGGCTACACCTTC. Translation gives CASSQQGAGYGYTF.

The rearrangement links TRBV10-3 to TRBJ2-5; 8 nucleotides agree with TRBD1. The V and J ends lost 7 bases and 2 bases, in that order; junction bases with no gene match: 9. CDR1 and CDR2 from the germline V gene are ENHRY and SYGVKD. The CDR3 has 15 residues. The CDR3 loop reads CAINGAGTGQETQYF. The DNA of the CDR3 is TGTGCCATCAACGGGGCAGGGACAGGACAAGAGACCCAGTACTTC.

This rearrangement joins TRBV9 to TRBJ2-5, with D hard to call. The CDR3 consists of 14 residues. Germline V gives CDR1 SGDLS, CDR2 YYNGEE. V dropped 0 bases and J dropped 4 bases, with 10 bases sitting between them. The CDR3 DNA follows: TGTGCCAGCAGCGTAGTCCCTATTCCAGAGACCCAGTACTTC. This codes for CASSVVPIPETQYF.

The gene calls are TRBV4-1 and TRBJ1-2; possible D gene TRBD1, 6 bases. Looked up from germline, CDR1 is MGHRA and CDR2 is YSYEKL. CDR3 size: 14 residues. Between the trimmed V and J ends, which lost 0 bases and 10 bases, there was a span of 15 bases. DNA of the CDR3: TGCGCCAGCAGCCAAGAGGGCAGGGGAGGATACTACACCTTC. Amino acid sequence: CASSQEGRGGYYTF.

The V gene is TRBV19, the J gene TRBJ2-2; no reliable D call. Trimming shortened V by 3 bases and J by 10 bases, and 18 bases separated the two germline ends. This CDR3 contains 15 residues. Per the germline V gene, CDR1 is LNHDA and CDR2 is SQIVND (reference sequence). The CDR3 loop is CASSMNNPAESELFF. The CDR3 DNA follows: TGTGCCAGTAGTATGAACAACCCTGCCGAATCGGAGCTGTTTTTT.

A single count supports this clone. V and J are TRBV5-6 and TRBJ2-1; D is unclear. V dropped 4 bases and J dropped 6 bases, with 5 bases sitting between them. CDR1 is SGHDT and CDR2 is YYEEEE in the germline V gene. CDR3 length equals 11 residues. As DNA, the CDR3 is TGTGCCAGCAGCCAGGCCAATGAGCAGTTCTTC. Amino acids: CASSQANEQFF.